This T cell receptor beta chain was documented in a study of response to subunit inactivated influenza vaccine. Study results and caveats: After each seasonal influenza vaccination, few new T cells are recruited, the authors suggested.

V was clipped by 5 bases and J by 9 bases, with 15 bases between them. This CDR3 is 13 amino acids long. Germline-derived CDR1 and CDR2 are SGHNT and YENEEA. A word on this clonotype: No antigen is known for it.

From the RT-PCR reads, TCRdb called clonotypes with MiXCR, one entry per CDR3 protein. Of 280,000 or so distinct CDR3 sequences listed, around a fifth are singletons. This sequence was found in a man aged 50-75 years who received an inactivated influenza vaccine. The V and J genes are TRBV11-3 and TRBJ2-3; D may correspond to TRBD1 or TRBD2 (5 bases each). The material was PBMCs from blood, obtained less than 22 months after vaccination. The CDR3: CASSITPRDTQYF. Written as DNA, the CDR3 is TGTGCCAGCAGCATAACCCCCAGGGACACGCAGTATTTT.